The TCR beta chain under discussion was sequenced for a study of T cell changes during pregnancy in multiple sclerosis. This CDR3 is built from 15 residues. V shed 4 bases and J 6 bases; nucleotides not matched to a gene: 8. CDR1 is LGHNA and CDR2 is YSLEER in the germline V gene. Assay used: immunoSEQ multiplex PCR; TCRdb lists only in-frame clones, some missing. The table has 39,000 or so clones, 94% seen once. Here the sequenced sample was CD8+ T cells from peripheral blood mononuclear cells, taken in the third trimester of pregnancy. The TCR originated in a female donor with multiple sclerosis, enrolled in a pregnancy study. This chain uses TRBV4-3 with TRBJ1-3, with 8 nucleotides matching TRBD1. CDR3 bases: TGCGCCAGCAGCCCCCGGACAGGGCGCCCAAACACCATATATTTT. It yields the protein CASSPRTGRPNTIYF.